This T cell receptor (beta chain) is from a study of post-analysis software for immune sequencing data. Findings and limits, study-wide: Controls had lower frequencies than patients of about 5 TRBV segments, which included TRBV5-6, TRBV5-1 and TRBV20-1.

The CDR3 length is 17 residues. V lost 3 bases and J 2 bases, leaving 19 bases between the germline ends. Germline lookup yields CDR1 LGHDT and CDR2 YNNKEL (reference sequence). For this clonotype: Its specificity is unknown.

The TCR beta cDNA libraries contained unique molecular identifiers. One entry per CDR3 protein results from TCRdb running MiXCR on the PCR reads. The sample lists 650,000 to 900,000 distinct CDR3 sequences; about 45% were seen once. The specimen sequenced was blood. This chain links TRBV3-1 with TRBJ2-5, with D perhaps TRBD1 (6 bases). This receptor was obtained from a girl aged 5 to 17 with multiple sclerosis. The CDR3: CASSHRGPTGFQETQYF. DNA for the CDR3: TGTGCCAGCAGCCACAGGGGACCCACAGGGTTTCAAGAGACCCAGTACTTC.